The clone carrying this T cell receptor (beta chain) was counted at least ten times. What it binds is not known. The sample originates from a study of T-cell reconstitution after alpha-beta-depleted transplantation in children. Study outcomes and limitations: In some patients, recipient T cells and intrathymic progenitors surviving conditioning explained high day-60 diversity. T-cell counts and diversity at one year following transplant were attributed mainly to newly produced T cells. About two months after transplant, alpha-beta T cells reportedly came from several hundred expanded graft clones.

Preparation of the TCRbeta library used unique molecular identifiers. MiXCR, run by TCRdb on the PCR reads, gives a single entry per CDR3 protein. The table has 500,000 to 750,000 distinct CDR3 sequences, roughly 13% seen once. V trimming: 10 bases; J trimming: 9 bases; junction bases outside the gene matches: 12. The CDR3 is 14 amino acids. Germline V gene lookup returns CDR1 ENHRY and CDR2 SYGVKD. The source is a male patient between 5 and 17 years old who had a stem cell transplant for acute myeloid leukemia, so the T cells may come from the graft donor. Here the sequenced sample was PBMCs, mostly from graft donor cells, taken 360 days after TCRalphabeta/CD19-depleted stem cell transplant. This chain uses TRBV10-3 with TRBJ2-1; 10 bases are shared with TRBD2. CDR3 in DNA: TGTGCCACTACAAAAGCGGGAGGGCCAGCTGAGCAGTTCTTC. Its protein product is CATTKAGGPAEQFF.